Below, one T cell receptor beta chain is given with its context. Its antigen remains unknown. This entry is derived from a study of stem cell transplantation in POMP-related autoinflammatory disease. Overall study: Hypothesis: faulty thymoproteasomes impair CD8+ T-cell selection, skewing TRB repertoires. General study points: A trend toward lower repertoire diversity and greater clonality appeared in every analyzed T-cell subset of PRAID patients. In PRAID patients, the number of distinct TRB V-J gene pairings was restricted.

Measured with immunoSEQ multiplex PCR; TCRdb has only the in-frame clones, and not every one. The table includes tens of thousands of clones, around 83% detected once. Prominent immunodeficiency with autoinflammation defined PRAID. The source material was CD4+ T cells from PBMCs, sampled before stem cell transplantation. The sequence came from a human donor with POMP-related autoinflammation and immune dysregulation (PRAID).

The DNA of the CDR3 is TGTGCCAGCAGCACAAGGACCTACAATGAGCAGTTCTTC. Encoded protein: CASSTRTYNEQFF. The genes are TRBV6-6 and TRBJ2-1; no clear D gene. Trimming removed 6 bases from V and 2 bases from J, with 8 bases in between. Germline CDR1 is MNHNY and CDR2 is SVGAGI (reference sequence). The CDR3 is 13 amino acids.